This T cell receptor beta chain was captured by sequencing in a study of blood T cell repertoires in COVID-19. This table comes from immunoSEQ multiplex PCR, and its TCRdb copy is limited to in-frame clones, with some not included. Among almost 50,000 clones listed, more than 90% were seen once. Germline V gives CDR1 SQVTM, CDR2 ANQGSEA. Trimming shortened V by 6 bases and J by 2 bases, and 8 bases separated the two germline ends. The CDR3 consists of 12 residues. The chain couples TRBV29-1 to TRBJ1-3; maybe TRBD1 (6 bases). What was sequenced was peripheral blood. The TCR sequence derives from a human donor in a cohort sampled during active COVID-19. CDR3 residues: CSVQGAGNTIYF. The CDR3 DNA is TGCAGCGTACAGGGAGCTGGAAACACCATATATTTT.